The 17 T cell receptor beta chains in this list originate from one sample, sequenced in a study of T cell responses to AZD1222 COVID-19 vaccine. Assay: immunoSEQ multiplex PCR; the TCRdb copy retains only in-frame clones and omits some. Among some 130,000 clones listed, under 90% were seen once. Sequenced here: peripheral blood, sampled on day 0 of AZD1222 vaccination. These receptors came from an adult in good health.

The V gene is TRBV5-8, the J gene TRBJ1-3, with 7 positions matching TRBD1. V shed 0 bases and J 3 bases; nucleotides not matched to a gene: 3. CDR3 length: 15 amino acids. CDR1 and CDR2 (germline): SGHTS, YDEGEE. The CDR3 loop reads CASSLGQGNGNTIYF. In DNA form, the CDR3 reads TGTGCCAGCAGCTTGGGACAGGGAAATGGAAACACCATATATTTT.

This chain links TRBV6-5 with TRBJ2-5; no clear D. Germline V gene lookup returns CDR1 MNHEY and CDR2 SVGAGI. The length of the CDR3 is 14 residues. The ends were cut back, 4 bases at V and 1 base at J, with 10 bases in the middle. CDR3 protein: CASSSPSLQETQYF. The CDR3 DNA is TGTGCCAGCAGTTCCCCCAGCCTCCAAGAGACCCAGTACTTC.

The chain links TRBV5-4 to TRBJ2-7; 8 nucleotides line up with TRBD2. The V gene end was trimmed by 1 base and the J gene end by 7 bases; junction bases not matched to a gene: 1. The CDR3 loop spans 12 amino acids. Looked up from germline, CDR1 is SGHNT and CDR2 is YYREEE (reference sequence). Here the CDR3 DNA reads TGTGCCAGCAGCTTGACTAGCGGTGAGCAGTACTTC. It encodes CASSLTSGEQYF.

The CDR3 reads CASRPGQPSYEQYF. The CDR3 coding sequence is TGTGCCAGCAGACCGGGACAGCCCTCCTACGAGCAGTACTTC. This chain links TRBV6-6 with TRBJ2-7, with TRBD1 identical over 7 bases. Germline V gene lookup returns CDR1 MNHNY and CDR2 SVGAGI (reference sequence). The length of the CDR3 is 14 residues. Trimming at V came to 6 bases and at J to 0 bases, leaving 5 bases not matched to a gene.

V gene TRBV11-2 combines with J gene TRBJ2-7; TRBD2 matches 8 bases. V shed 4 bases, J shed 2 bases, and the junction held 19 bases outside the gene matches. Germline V gene data show CDR1 as SGHAT and CDR2 as FQNNGV. The CDR3 is made up of 19 amino acids. The CDR3 coding sequence is TGTGCCAGCAGCTCCCCGGAAGTAGCGGGGACCCCCTACCCCTACGAGCAGTACTTC. It yields the protein CASSSPEVAGTPYPYEQYF.

The chain joins TRBV29-1 to TRBJ2-1, with D unresolved. CDR1 is SQVTM, CDR2 ANQGSEA, per germline. V was shortened by 6 bases and J by 9 bases, with 12 bases between the two germline ends. The CDR3 is 11 amino acids. The CDR3 bases are TGCAGCGTGAGGCGCCTGCCTGAGCAGTTCTTC. Protein product: CSVRRLPEQFF.

The chain is built from TRBV30 and TRBJ1-2, with D unresolved. CDR3 size: 15 residues. Trimming cost V 0 bases and J 5 bases, with 16 bases left between them. CDR1 and CDR2 (germline): GTSNPN, SVGIG (reference sequence). CDR3 residues: CAWSVMLGPGYGYTF. The CDR3 bases are TGTGCCTGGAGTGTGATGTTAGGGCCCGGTTATGGCTACACCTTC.

V usage is TRBV30 and J usage is TRBJ1-2, with TRBD1 identical over 9 bases. This CDR3 is 14 amino acids long. From germline, CDR1 is GTSNPN and CDR2 SVGIG (reference sequence). After removal of 3 bases from V and 4 bases from J, the junction contained 6 bases not matched to a gene. In nucleotides, the CDR3 is TGTGCCTGGAGGGGTCAGACAGGGGGCTATGGCTACACCTTC. It codes for CAWRGQTGGYGYTF.

The V and J genes are TRBV4-2 and TRBJ1-2; no clear D gene. The CDR3 is made up of 14 amino acids. The germline CDR1 and CDR2 sequences are LGHNA and YNFKEQ. Trimming left V 1 base short and J 5 bases short, with 11 bases between. The CDR3 nucleotides are TGTGCCAGCAGCCAAGGACCCACGATGTATGGCTACACCTTC. As protein: CASSQGPTMYGYTF.

This chain connects TRBV27 to TRBJ2-1; maybe TRBD2 (5 bases). Trimming stripped 7 bases from V and 8 bases from J, with 15 bases between. This CDR3 has 13 residues. Germline V gives CDR1 MNHEY, CDR2 SMNVEV (reference sequence). The CDR3 DNA follows: TGTGCCAGCAACGGAATTGGAGGCCATGAGCAGTTCTTC. It yields the protein CASNGIGGHEQFF.

The V and J genes are TRBV5-1 and TRBJ1-5; D unclear. Per the germline V gene, CDR1 is SGHRS and CDR2 is YFSETQ. The V gene lost 0 bases and the J gene lost 7 bases, with 11 bases spanning the gap. CDR3 size: 14 residues. CDR3 residues: CASSLGPLEQPQHF. DNA of the CDR3: TGCGCCAGCAGCTTGGGGCCCCTCGAGCAGCCCCAGCATTTT.

As DNA, the CDR3 is TGTGCCAGCTCACGGAATTCACAGCAGGGAAATCAGCCCCAGCATTTT. Translated, it gives CASSRNSQQGNQPQHF. The rearrangement joins TRBV18 to TRBJ1-5, with a tentative D call TRBD1 (5 bases). V lost 4 bases, J lost 4 bases, and 17 bases lay in between. This CDR3 comprises 16 residues. CDR1 is KGHSH, CDR2 LQKENI, per germline.

V usage is TRBV6-5 and J usage is TRBJ1-1; possible D gene TRBD1, 6 bases. The length of the CDR3 is 14 residues. Per the germline V gene, CDR1 is MNHEY and CDR2 is SVGAGI. V was cut by 2 bases and J by 3 bases, with 10 bases left in between. This CDR3 reads CASSYSAGDTEAFF. CDR3 coding DNA: TGTGCCAGCAGTTACAGCGCAGGGGACACTGAAGCTTTCTTT.

V is TRBV4-3 and J is TRBJ2-5, with D possibly TRBD1 on 6 matching bases. The ends were cut back, 3 bases at V and 5 bases at J, with 10 bases in the middle. Germline V lookup: CDR1 LGHNA, CDR2 YSLEER. The CDR3 extends over 13 amino acids. The CDR3 region is CASSHDDRETQYF. The CDR3 DNA reads as TGCGCCAGCAGCCATGATGACAGGGAGACCCAGTACTTC.

V gene TRBV7-6 combines with J gene TRBJ1-3; unclear D gene. The germline CDR1 and CDR2 sequences are SGHVS and FNYEAQ. The CDR3 loop spans 13 amino acids. Deletions cut 3 bases from V and 4 bases from J, with 7 bases between. The CDR3 DNA sequence: TGTGCCAGCAGCTTTAACCTCGGAAACACCATATATTTT. This encodes CASSFNLGNTIYF.

The V and J genes are TRBV2 and TRBJ1-5; D gene uncertain. The germline CDR1 and CDR2 sequences are SNHLY and FYNNEI. V gave up 6 bases and J gave up 3 bases, with 15 bases separating them. CDR3 length: 15 residues. DNA of the CDR3: TGTGCCAGCAGCACCGATGGACGCCTCAATCAGCCCCAGCATTTT. It codes for CASSTDGRLNQPQHF.

V usage is TRBV5-4 and J usage is TRBJ1-1; D perhaps matches TRBD1 (6 bases). V lost 7 bases to trimming and J lost 1 base, with 14 bases between them. This CDR3 has 14 residues. In germline, CDR1 is SGHNT, CDR2 YYREEE (reference sequence). CDR3 sequence (DNA): TGTGCCAGCGTTAACCAGGGGCCGAACACTGAAGCTTTCTTT. Protein sequence: CASVNQGPNTEAFF.